This T cell receptor beta chain was captured by sequencing in a study of cytomegalovirus exposure and HLA in healthy donors. The CDR3 extends over 18 amino acids. Every donor was a healthy person donating bone marrow. A remark on this clone: Its target is unknown.

Overall study results and limits: Further analysis, carried out later, found HLA-associated TCR beta chains more clonally expanded than equally common other chains. There was a cluster of highly shared sequence variants that was likely a sequencing artifact.

The PCR used 60 Vbeta and 13 Jbeta primers. Sequenced by immunoSEQ multiplex PCR; TCRdb stores in-frame clones only, minus some. Here the sample spans around 54,000 clones, about four fifths being singletons. This chain connects TRBV1 to TRBJ2-3; the listed D gene, TRBD2, was not tested against the DNA. TRBV1 is deemed a pseudogene. The receptor was isolated from a woman aged 18-29 years in good health and CMV-seronegative. Sequencing was carried out using PBMCs. The CDR3 sequence: CTSSQDLASGREGDTQYF. The CDR3 bases are TGCACCAGCAGCCAAGATCTTGCTAGCGGGAGGGAGGGAGATACGCAGTATTTT.